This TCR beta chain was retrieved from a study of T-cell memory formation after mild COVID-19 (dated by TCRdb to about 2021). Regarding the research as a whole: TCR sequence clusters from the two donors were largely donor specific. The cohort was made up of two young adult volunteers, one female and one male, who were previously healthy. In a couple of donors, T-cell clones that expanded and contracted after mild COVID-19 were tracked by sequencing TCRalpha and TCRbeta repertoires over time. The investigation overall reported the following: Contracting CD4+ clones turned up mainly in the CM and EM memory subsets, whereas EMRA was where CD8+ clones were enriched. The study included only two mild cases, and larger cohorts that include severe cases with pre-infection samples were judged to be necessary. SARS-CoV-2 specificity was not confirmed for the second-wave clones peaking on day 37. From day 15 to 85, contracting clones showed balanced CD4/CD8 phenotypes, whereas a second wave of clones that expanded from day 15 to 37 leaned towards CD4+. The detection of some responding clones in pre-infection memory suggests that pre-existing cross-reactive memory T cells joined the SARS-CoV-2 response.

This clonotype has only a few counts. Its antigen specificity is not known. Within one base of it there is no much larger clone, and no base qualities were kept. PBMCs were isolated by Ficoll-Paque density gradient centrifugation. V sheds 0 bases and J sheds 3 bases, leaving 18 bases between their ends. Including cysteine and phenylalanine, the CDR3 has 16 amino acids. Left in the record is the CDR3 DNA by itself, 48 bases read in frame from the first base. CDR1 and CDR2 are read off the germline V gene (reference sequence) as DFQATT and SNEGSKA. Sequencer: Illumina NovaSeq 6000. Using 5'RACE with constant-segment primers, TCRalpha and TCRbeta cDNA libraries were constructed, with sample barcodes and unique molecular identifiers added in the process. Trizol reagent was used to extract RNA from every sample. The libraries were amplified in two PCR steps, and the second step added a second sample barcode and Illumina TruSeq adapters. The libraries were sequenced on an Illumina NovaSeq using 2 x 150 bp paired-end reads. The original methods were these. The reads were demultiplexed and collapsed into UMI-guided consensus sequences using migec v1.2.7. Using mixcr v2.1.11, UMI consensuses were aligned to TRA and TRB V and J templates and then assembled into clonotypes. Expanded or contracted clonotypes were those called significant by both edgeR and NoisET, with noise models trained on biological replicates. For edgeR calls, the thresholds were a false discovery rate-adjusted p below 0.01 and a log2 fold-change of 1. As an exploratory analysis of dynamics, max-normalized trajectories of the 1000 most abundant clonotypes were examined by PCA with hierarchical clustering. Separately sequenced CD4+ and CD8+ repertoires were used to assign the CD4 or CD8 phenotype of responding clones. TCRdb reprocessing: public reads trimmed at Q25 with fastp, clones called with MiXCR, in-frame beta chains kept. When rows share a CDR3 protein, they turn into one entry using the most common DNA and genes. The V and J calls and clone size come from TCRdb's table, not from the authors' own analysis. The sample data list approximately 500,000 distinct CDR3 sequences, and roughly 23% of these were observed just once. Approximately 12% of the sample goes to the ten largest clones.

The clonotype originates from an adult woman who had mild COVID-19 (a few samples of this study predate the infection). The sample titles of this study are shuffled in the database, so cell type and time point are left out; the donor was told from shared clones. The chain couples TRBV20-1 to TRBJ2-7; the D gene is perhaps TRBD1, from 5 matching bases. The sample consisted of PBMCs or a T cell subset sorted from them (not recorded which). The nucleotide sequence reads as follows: TGCAGTGCTAGAGATTCCCAGGCAGGGTTTGGCTACGAGCAGTACTTC. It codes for CSARDSQAGFGYEQYF.